These 26 T cell receptor beta chains were all obtained from the same sample, sequenced in a study of T cells in Graves' hyperthyroidism and ophthalmopathy. TCR beta CDR3 regions were amplified from RNA transcripts. When the TCR CDR3 underwent first-round RT-PCR, the HTBI primer set was used. TCRdb reprocessed the multiplex PCR reads with MiXCR, giving one entry per CDR3 protein. The repertoire holds a few hundred thousand distinct CDR3 sequences, with under 15% as singletons. Sequencing was carried out using blood. These TCRs come from a woman aged 30 to 39 with Graves' hyperthyroidism.

This clonotype was recorded many times. The chain combines TRBV7-9 with TRBJ1-1; tentatively, D is TRBD1 (6 bases). The CDR3 totals 14 residues. Germline V gene lookup returns CDR1 SEHNR and CDR2 FQNEAQ (reference sequence). V gave up 3 bases and J gave up 4 bases, with 12 bases separating them. As DNA, the CDR3 is TGTGCCAGCAGCTTCGAGGGGGTGGGCACTGAAGCTTTCTTT. It specifies CASSFEGVGTEAFF.

This clonotype was counted at least ten times. The rearrangement joins TRBV5-5 to TRBJ2-3, with D possibly TRBD2 on 5 matching bases. With 0 bases removed from V and 2 bases from J, the gap between germline ends came to 16 bases. Germline CDR1 and CDR2: SGHKS and YYEKEE (reference sequence). The CDR3 covers 17 residues. In DNA, the CDR3 is TGTGCCAGCAGCTTGGCCGGGGTAACTGCGCCCACAGATACGCAGTATTTT. Its protein is CASSLAGVTAPTDTQYF.

The rearrangement joins TRBV2 to TRBJ1-4; D is undetermined. This CDR3 is 16 amino acids long. Deletions cut 7 bases from V and 1 base from J, with 16 bases between. Germline values: CDR1 SNHLY, CDR2 FYNNEI. CDR3 residues: CASNLEEAVTNEKLFF. The DNA for the CDR3 is TGTGCCAGCAACCTTGAAGAGGCTGTAACTAATGAAAAACTGTTTTTT.

This clonotype was counted a few times. The J gene is TRBJ2-2, the V gene TRBV20-1; D unclear. Between the trimmed V and J ends, which lost 0 bases and 0 bases, there was a span of 5 bases. Germline CDR1 is DFQATT and CDR2 is SNEGSKA (reference sequence). The CDR3 has 14 amino acids. The CDR3 DNA sequence: TGCAGTGCTAGAGATTTCGCGAACACCGGGGAGCTGTTTTTT. It is translated as CSARDFANTGELFF.

In this sample, this clonotype turned up many times. The V call is TRBV7-9, the J call TRBJ2-4; 10 nucleotides agree with TRBD1. CDR3 size: 16 residues. CDR1 and CDR2 (germline): SEHNR, FQNEAQ (reference sequence). Unmatched junction bases numbered 7, after V lost 1 base and J lost 7 bases. The CDR3 is CASSLEGTGVLNIQYF. CDR3 nucleotides: TGTGCCAGCAGCTTAGAAGGGACAGGGGTTTTGAACATTCAGTACTTC. Variable domain in full (rest from reference TRBV7-9 and TRBJ2-4): DTGVSQNPRHKITKRGQNVTFRCDPISEHNRLYWYRQTLGQGPEFLTYFQNEAQLEKSRLLSDRFSAERPKGSFSTLEIQRTEQGDSAMYLCASSLEGTGVLNIQYFGAGTRLSVL.

There are a few counts of this clonotype. The chain has TRBV6-2 or TRBV6-3 and TRBJ2-3, with D possibly matching TRBD1 (5 bases). The length of the CDR3 is 14 residues. Trimming stripped 7 bases from V and 4 bases from J, with 15 bases between. CDR1 MNHEY and CDR2 SVGEGT come from the germline V gene. The CDR3 DNA reads TGTGCCAGCACCGAAGGGGTAGGGGCAGATACGCAGTATTTT. Translated: CASTEGVGADTQYF.

The CDR3 protein is CASMNGVGGYTF. The CDR3 DNA reads TGTGCCAGCATGAACGGAGTGGGGGGCTACACCTTC. The V and J genes are TRBV2 and TRBJ1-2; D is unresolved. The V end lost 7 bases, the J end lost 8 bases, and 14 bases lay between the germline ends. Per germline, CDR1 SNHLY and CDR2 FYNNEI. The CDR3 runs 12 residues.

The chain employs TRBV14 and TRBJ2-2; D gene unclear. The germline gives CDR1 SGHDN, CDR2 FVKESK. Trimming shortened V by 2 bases and J by 1 base, and 5 bases separated the two germline ends. This CDR3 is built from 14 residues. CDR3 amino acids: CASSQPRNTGELFF. In DNA form, the CDR3 reads TGTGCCAGCAGCCAACCCAGGAACACCGGGGAGCTGTTTTTT.

V usage is TRBV5-4 and J usage is TRBJ2-1, with TRBD2 identical over 8 bases. There are 17 residues in the CDR3. CDR1 is SGHNT, CDR2 YYREEE, per germline (reference sequence). V shed 4 bases and J 9 bases; nucleotides not matched to a gene: 18. CDR3 in amino acids: CASSPGGLTGGPGEQFF. In DNA, the CDR3 is TGTGCCAGCAGCCCGGGGGGATTGACGGGAGGGCCTGGTGAGCAGTTCTTC. Drawing the rest from reference TRBV5-4 and TRBJ2-1, the complete variable domain is ETGVTQSPTHLIKTRGQQVTLRCSSQSGHNTVSWYQQALGQGPQFIFQYYREEENGRGNFPPRFSGLQFPNYSSELNVNALELDDSALYLCASSPGGLTGGPGEQFFGPGTRLTVL.

This clonotype appeared a few times. The CDR3 loop is CATSDAGRSYGYTF. The CDR3 nucleotides are TGTGCCACCAGTGATGCCGGACGGTCCTATGGCTACACCTTC. This rearrangement joins TRBV24-1 to TRBJ1-2; D not certain. The CDR3 extends over 14 amino acids. Germline CDR1 KGHDR, CDR2 SFDVKD. Trimming removed 3 bases from V and 4 bases from J, with 11 bases in between.

This clonotype has more than one count but fewer than ten. The chain links TRBV12-3 or TRBV12-4 to TRBJ2-7; 7 bases are shared with TRBD2. The CDR3 contains 13 residues. Trimming took 6 bases from V and 6 from J; bases not matched to a gene: 8. CDR3 loop: CASSHLRLAEQYF. CDR3 DNA sequence: TGTGCCAGCAGCCACCTTCGACTAGCCGAGCAGTACTTC.

This rearrangement joins TRBV28 to TRBJ1-5, with D tentatively TRBD1 (5 bases). The CDR3 runs 18 residues. Germline V gene sequence: CDR1 MDHEN, CDR2 SYDVKM. The germline V and J ends were trimmed by 3 bases and 0 bases, with 18 bases remaining between them. DNA of the CDR3: TGTGCCAGCAGTTTTTGGGGCAGTGCCGGAGATAGCAATCAGCCCCAGCATTTT. Encoded protein: CASSFWGSAGDSNQPQHF.

V usage is TRBV29-1 and J usage is TRBJ2-3; TRBD1 or TRBD2 may be the D gene (5 bases each). The V end lost 6 bases, the J end lost 0 bases, and 16 bases lay between the germline ends. The CDR3 runs 15 residues. CDR1 and CDR2 (germline): SQVTM, ANQGSEA. CDR3 sequence reads: CSVGVRIPSTDTQYF. The CDR3 DNA follows: TGCAGCGTGGGGGTCCGGATTCCTAGCACAGATACGCAGTATTTT.

This chain connects TRBV20-1 to TRBJ2-7; D possibly uses TRBD1 or TRBD2 (5 bases each). V lost 6 bases, J lost 2 bases, and 11 bases lay in between. Germline V gene lookup returns CDR1 DFQATT and CDR2 SNEGSKA (reference sequence). This CDR3 is built from 12 residues. The CDR3 region is CSAWDQAYEQYF. DNA for the CDR3: TGCAGTGCCTGGGACCAGGCCTACGAGCAGTACTTC.

This clonotype was observed a handful of times. The rearrangement uses TRBV4-1 and TRBJ2-7; maybe TRBD1 (6 bases). The CDR3 consists of 14 residues. CDR1 is MGHRA, CDR2 YSYEKL, per germline. V was trimmed by 4 bases and J by 3 bases, leaving 13 bases between them. The CDR3 protein is CASSRTGQYYEQYF. In DNA, the CDR3 is TGCGCCAGCAGCCGAACTGGACAGTACTACGAGCAGTACTTC.

This clonotype was counted between two and nine times. The genes are TRBV2 and TRBJ2-7; 8 bases line up with TRBD1. The CDR3 runs 14 residues. The ends lost 6 bases at V and 7 bases at J; junction bases unmatched: 11. CDR1 is SNHLY and CDR2 is FYNNEI in the germline V gene. DNA of the CDR3: TGTGCCAGCAGGGCGGGACAGGAGCCTAGAGAGCAGTACTTC. It codes for CASRAGQEPREQYF.

The chain uses TRBV28 and TRBJ1-5, with D perhaps TRBD1 (5 bases). Germline assignment: CDR1 MDHEN and CDR2 SYDVKM. The length of the CDR3 is 13 residues. Trimming removed 9 bases at V and 3 bases at J, with 12 bases between. The CDR3 here is CASPEGNNQPQHF. The CDR3 DNA sequence: TGTGCCAGTCCCGAGGGGAACAATCAGCCCCAGCATTTT.

In this sample, this clonotype turned up a few times. The CDR3 loop reads CASSRSGGPHNIQYF. The CDR3 nucleotides read TGTGCCAGCAGCCGGTCGGGGGGCCCACATAACATTCAGTACTTC. The J gene is TRBJ2-4, the V gene TRBV3-1; D might be TRBD2 (7 bases). This CDR3 has 15 amino acids. Germline assignment: CDR1 LGHDT and CDR2 YNNKEL (reference sequence). Trimming took off 4 bases at V and 7 bases at J, with 17 bases between the two ends.

This clonotype was seen repeatedly, ten times or more. The rearrangement uses TRBV6-1 and TRBJ2-3, with 11 bases identical to TRBD2. The V gene's germline CDR1 is MNHNS and CDR2 SASEGT. Trimming cost V 5 bases and J 2 bases; bases outside gene matches: 6. The CDR3 runs 16 residues. DNA for the CDR3: TGTGCCAGCAGTTGGACTAGCGGGCCATACACAGATACGCAGTATTTT. This encodes CASSWTSGPYTDTQYF.

This sequence joins TRBV28 and TRBJ1-5; no reliable D call. V lost 9 bases, J lost 2 bases, and 17 bases lay in between. The germline V gene encodes CDR1 MDHEN and CDR2 SYDVKM. This CDR3 is built from 15 residues. The CDR3 reads CARMLTPRGNQPQHF. The DNA for the CDR3 is TGTGCCAGAATGTTGACCCCCAGAGGCAATCAGCCCCAGCATTTT. The complete variable domain, with remaining parts taken from reference TRBV28 and TRBJ1-5, reads DVKVTQSSRYLVKRTGEKVFLECVQDMDHENMFWYRQDPGLGLRLIYFSYDVKMKEKGDIPEGYSVSREKKERFSLILESASTNQTSMYLCARMLTPRGNQPQHFGDGTRLSIL.

The V and J genes are TRBV6-1 and TRBJ1-4; 9 positions match TRBD1. Germline assignment: CDR1 MNHNS and CDR2 SASEGT. V dropped 6 bases and J dropped 5; count of bases not matched to a gene: 7. The length of the CDR3 is 15 residues. CDR3 region: CASRPTGTGNEKLFF. The CDR3 region has the DNA TGTGCCAGCAGACCAACCGGGACAGGGAATGAAAAACTGTTTTTT.

The V gene is TRBV7-2, the J gene TRBJ2-7; 9 positions agree with TRBD2. The end of the DNA is better explained by TRBJ2-1, so the J call may be wrong. Germline V lookup: CDR1 SGHTA, CDR2 FQGNSA. CDR3 length: 16 amino acids. CDR3 loop: CASSLGPSGITYEQFF. The CDR3 DNA is TGTGCCAGCAGCTTAGGGCCTAGCGGGATCACCTACGAGCAGTTCTTC.

By sample fraction, this clonotype is medium-sized. The rearrangement uses TRBV28 and TRBJ2-1; 7 bases agree with TRBD2. Germline-derived CDR1 and CDR2 are MDHEN and SYDVKM. CDR3 length: 16 amino acids. V lost 4 bases and J lost 3; bases outside the gene matches: 9. CDR3 DNA: TGTGCCAGCAGTTCCCCAGCAGCGGGAAACTACAATGAGCAGTTCTTC. Translated: CASSSPAAGNYNEQFF.

The sample holds many counts of this clonotype. This sequence joins TRBV7-9 and TRBJ2-7; 7 bases align to TRBD1. V lost 6 bases and J lost 6; bases outside the gene matches: 5. From germline, CDR1 is SEHNR and CDR2 FQNEAQ (reference sequence). The CDR3 is 12 residues long. The CDR3 spells CASSRQGFEQYF. CDR3 DNA sequence: TGTGCCAGCAGTAGACAGGGTTTCGAGCAGTACTTC.

This clonotype appeared many times. The rearrangement joins TRBV3-1 to TRBJ2-1; D possibly corresponds to TRBD2 (6 bases). The V end was cut by 3 bases, the J end by 7 bases, with 10 bases between. The CDR3 is 13 amino acids. Germline V gene lookup returns CDR1 LGHDT and CDR2 YNNKEL (reference sequence). CDR3 protein: CASSHGGLNEQFF. The CDR3 nucleotides are TGTGCCAGCAGCCACGGGGGACTGAATGAGCAGTTCTTC.

This clonotype showed up many times. In DNA form, the CDR3 reads TGTGCCAGCAGTGAAGGCAGACCGGGACAGCCCCAGCATTTT. Its protein is CASSEGRPGQPQHF. This chain connects TRBV2 to TRBJ1-5; no clear D gene. CDR3 length: 14 amino acids. CDR1 is SNHLY, CDR2 FYNNEI, per germline. The germline V and J ends were trimmed by 1 base and 7 bases, with 11 bases remaining between them.